Each of the 20 T cell receptor beta chains below was sequenced from the same sample in a study of CD8+CD57+ T cells in acquired aplastic anemia. Both TCR beta VDJ combination and CDR3 sequence profiling were carried out. Genomic DNA was the template for this profiling. TCRdb reanalysed the reads using MiXCR and keeps one entry per CDR3 protein. The table lists approximately 81,000 distinct CDR3 sequences, over 35% of them singletons, with 65% to 70% in the top ten. Sequenced sample: sorted CD4+, CD8+, or CD8+CD57+ T cells (not recorded which) from PBMCs. The receptors were sampled from a human donor in good health, serving as a control.

This clonotype appeared a few times. The rearrangement joins TRBV29-1 to TRBJ2-1, with D possibly being TRBD2 (7 bases). The V end was cut by 2 bases, the J end by 5 bases, with 13 bases between. The CDR3 runs to 14 residues. Germline V gene lookup returns CDR1 SQVTM and CDR2 ANQGSEA. The CDR3 region has the DNA TGCAGCGTTGAAAGGGGGGGATCGAACAATGAGCAGTTCTTC. Translated: CSVERGGSNNEQFF.

V gene TRBV20-1 combines with J gene TRBJ2-5; 8 bases agree with TRBD2. The J segment lost 3 bases and the V segment lost 6 bases, leaving 12 bases of the junction unmatched. This CDR3 has 15 amino acids. The germline CDR1 and CDR2 sequences are DFQATT and SNEGSKA (reference sequence). CDR3 nucleotides: TGCAGTGCCGCTGCGGGCGGGGGGAGTAAAGAGACCCAGTACTTC. Translation: CSAAAGGGSKETQYF.

In the case of this clonotype: Relative to the germline gene, one junction end is altered; a read error may explain this. This chain uses TRBV24-1 with TRBJ2-1, with D possibly being TRBD2 (6 bases). This CDR3 contains 12 residues. Germline CDR1 and CDR2: KGHDR and SFDVKD. The CDR3 bases are TGTGCCACCAGTCGCGGAGGGTTCGAGCAGTGCTTC. Its protein is CATSRGGFEQCF.

This clonotype was observed many times. This chain connects TRBV11-1 to TRBJ2-3; D might be TRBD1 (5 bases). Germline CDR1 SGHAT, CDR2 FQDESV (reference sequence). The V end was cut by 1 base, the J end by 2 bases, with 13 bases between. The CDR3 has 16 amino acids. The CDR3 loop reads CASSLVIQGYTDTQYF. As DNA, the CDR3 is TGTGCCAGCAGCTTAGTCATTCAGGGCTACACAGATACGCAGTATTTT.

In its sample, this clonotype was seen many times. The chain links TRBV9 to TRBJ1-6, with TRBD1 matching over 9 bases. V shed 4 bases and J 8 bases; nucleotides not matched to a gene: 4. CDR3 length equals 14 residues. Germline-derived CDR1 and CDR2 are SGDLS and YYNGEE. The CDR3 region has the DNA TGTGCCAGCAGCACCGGGACAGGGCATTCACCCCTCCACTTT. Amino acids: CASSTGTGHSPLHF.

A few counts support this clonotype. V and J are TRBV25-1 and TRBJ2-3, with TRBD1 matching 9 bases. The CDR3 spans 14 residues. Per the germline V gene, CDR1 is MGHDK and CDR2 is SYGVNS. Unmatched junction bases numbered 7, after V lost 5 bases and J lost 7 bases. The CDR3 here is CASSSTGGAHTQYF. In nucleotides, the CDR3 is TGTGCCAGCAGTTCGACAGGGGGGGCCCATACGCAGTATTTT.

This clonotype was counted at least ten times. The rearrangement uses TRBV24-1 and TRBJ2-6; D gene unclear. The CDR3 consists of 16 residues. CDR1 is KGHDR and CDR2 is SFDVKD in the germline V gene. The V gene lost 3 bases and the J gene lost 0 bases, with 8 bases spanning the gap. CDR3 amino acids: CATSDPESSGANVLTF. The CDR3 nucleotides read TGTGCCACCAGTGATCCAGAATCCTCTGGGGCCAACGTCCTGACTTTC.

CDR3 DNA sequence: TGTGCCAGCAGTGCGACTAGCGGCGGCTACGAGCAGTACTTC. Amino acid sequence: CASSATSGGYEQYF. This chain links TRBV7-9 with TRBJ2-7, with TRBD2 identical over 9 bases. V was clipped by 6 bases and J by 3 bases; unmatched bases: 6. The CDR3 is made up of 14 amino acids. Germline V gives CDR1 SEHNR, CDR2 FQNEAQ (reference sequence).

This clonotype came up many times. The rearrangement uses TRBV7-2 and TRBJ1-6; possibly TRBD1 for D (6 bases). Trimming took 3 bases from V and 9 from J, leaving 12 bases between them. CDR3 length: 14 amino acids. Germline V gene lookup returns CDR1 SGHTA and CDR2 FQGNSA. The CDR3 nucleotides read TGTGCCAGCAGCTTCCAGGGGTTAGGTTCACCCCTCCACTTT. Amino acids: CASSFQGLGSPLHF.

The chain is built from TRBV5-1 and TRBJ2-7, with 9 bases matching TRBD1. Germline assignment: CDR1 SGHRS and CDR2 YFSETQ. The CDR3 runs to 13 residues. V dropped 8 bases and J dropped 7; count of bases not matched to a gene: 10. The CDR3 DNA reads as TGCGCCAGTCGTATACAGGGGGCGAAAGAGCAGTACTTC. Translated: CASRIQGAKEQYF.

The V call is TRBV6-6, the J call TRBJ1-2; D unclear. This CDR3 has 10 residues. Per germline, CDR1 MNHNY and CDR2 SVGAGI (reference sequence). Trimming stripped 5 bases from V and 3 bases from J, with 1 base between. CDR3 nucleotide sequence: TGTGCCAGCAGTCACTATGGCTACACCTTC. Its translation: CASSHYGYTF.

Regarding this clonotype: Its ends do not fully match the called genes, so a read error is possible. The chain uses TRBV10-1 and TRBJ2-2; weak D call: TRBD2 (6 bases). CDR1 is WNHNN, CDR2 SYGVQD, per germline (reference sequence). This CDR3 region has 11 residues. The CDR3 is CASSVAGGLFF. CDR3 sequence (DNA): TGTGCCAGCAGCGTAGCCGGGGGGCTGTTTTTT.

Concerning this clonotype itself: This CDR3 fails to terminate in the conserved phenylalanine or tryptophan, so it likely reflects a read error. V gene TRBV4-2 combines with J gene TRBJ1-6; no reliable D call. The CDR3 runs to 16 residues. V was clipped by 4 bases and J by 7 bases, with 17 bases between them. Germline CDR1 LGHNA, CDR2 YNFKEQ. The CDR3 reads CASSPPGSKKNSPLHL. The CDR3 nucleotides are TGTGCCAGCAGCCCGCCGGGTTCAAAAAAGAATTCACCCCTCCACTTG.

This sequence joins TRBV19 and TRBJ1-1; no reliable D call. Trimming cost V 7 bases and J 3 bases, with 9 bases left between them. Germline CDR1 reads LNHDA; CDR2 reads SQIVND (reference sequence). The CDR3 has 12 amino acids. The chain's CDR3 is CASTLHDTEAFF. As DNA, the CDR3 is TGTGCCAGTACCCTACATGACACTGAAGCTTTCTTT.

Ten or more counts support this clonotype. The J gene is TRBJ1-1, the V gene TRBV19, with D maybe TRBD1 (5 bases). The CDR3 covers 12 residues. V lost 11 bases and J lost 1, with 11 bases in between. CDR1 is LNHDA, CDR2 SQIVND, per germline (reference sequence). CDR3 sequence: CASGRTNTEAFF. CDR3 in DNA: TGTGCCTCGGGGCGGACGAACACTGAAGCTTTCTTT. Full variable domain (remainder filled in from reference TRBV19 and TRBJ1-1): DGGITQSPKYLFRKEGQNVTLSCEQNLNHDAMYWYRQDPGQGLRLIYYSQIVNDFQKGDIAEGYSVSREKKESFPLTVTSAQKNPTAFYLCASGRTNTEAFFGQGTRLTVV.

The chain links TRBV20-1 to TRBJ2-3; 8 bases line up with TRBD2. V shed 2 bases and J 0 bases; nucleotides not matched to a gene: 7. Germline V CDR1 and CDR2: DFQATT, SNEGSKA (reference sequence). This CDR3 has 16 residues. The CDR3 here is CSARKKLAASTDTQYF. The CDR3 bases are TGCAGTGCTAGAAAAAAACTAGCGGCTAGCACAGATACGCAGTATTTT.

In its sample, this clonotype was seen a few times. The V and J genes are TRBV4-1 and TRBJ2-7, with TRBD2 as a possible D gene (6 bases). Trimming shortened V by 0 bases and J by 7 bases, and 16 bases separated the two germline ends. The germline V gene encodes CDR1 MGHRA and CDR2 YSYEKL. The CDR3 totals 15 residues. The CDR3 DNA reads TGCGCCAGCAGCCAAGATAGTCGGGGGTCACGGGAGCAGTACTTC. Amino acids: CASSQDSRGSREQYF.

The rearrangement uses TRBV10-3 and TRBJ2-3; D tentatively fits TRBD1 or TRBD2 (5 bases each). The CDR3 is 13 residues long. The ends were cut back, 4 bases at V and 2 bases at J, with 7 bases in the middle. The V gene's germline CDR1 is ENHRY and CDR2 SYGVKD. The CDR3 sequence: CAISGGFTDTQYF. CDR3 in DNA: TGTGCCATCAGTGGGGGGTTCACAGATACGCAGTATTTT.

V gene TRBV20-1 combines with J gene TRBJ2-6; D not certain. CDR1 DFQATT and CDR2 SNEGSKA come from the germline V gene (reference sequence). V was shortened by 0 bases and J by 0 bases, with 12 bases between the two germline ends. The length of the CDR3 is 17 residues. CDR3 coding DNA: TGCAGTGCTAGAGATCATAACAGTCGCTCTGGGGCCAACGTCCTGACTTTC. Encoded protein: CSARDHNSRSGANVLTF.

The chain joins TRBV19 to TRBJ1-6; 11 bases match TRBD1. This CDR3 is 15 amino acids long. Germline V gives CDR1 LNHDA, CDR2 SQIVND (reference sequence). V was clipped by 6 bases and J by 8 bases; unmatched bases: 6. This CDR3 reads CASSQGQGGYSPLHF. The CDR3 DNA reads as TGTGCCAGTAGCCAGGGACAGGGGGGATATTCACCCCTCCACTTT.